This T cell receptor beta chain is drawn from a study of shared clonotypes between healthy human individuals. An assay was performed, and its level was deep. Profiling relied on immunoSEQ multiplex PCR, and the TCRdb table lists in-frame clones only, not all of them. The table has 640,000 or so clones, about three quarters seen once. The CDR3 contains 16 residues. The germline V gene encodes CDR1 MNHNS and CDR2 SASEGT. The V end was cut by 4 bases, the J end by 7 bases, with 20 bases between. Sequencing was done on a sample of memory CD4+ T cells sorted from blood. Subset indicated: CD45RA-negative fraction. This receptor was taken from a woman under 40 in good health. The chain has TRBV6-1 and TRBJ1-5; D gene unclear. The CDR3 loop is CASSVQNGNEGQPQHF. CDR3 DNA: TGTGCCAGCAGTGTCCAAAACGGGAATGAGGGACAGCCCCAGCATTTT.